Here is one T cell receptor beta chain with its context. Its antigen is unknown. This sample stems from a study of shared clonotypes between healthy human individuals. Overall study results and limits: Rarefaction gave evidence that sorted-subset sequencing remained incomplete despite large depth.

From germline, CDR1 is MNHEY and CDR2 SMNVEV (reference sequence). The CDR3 length is 15 residues. Between the trimmed V and J ends, which lost 6 bases and 4 bases, there was a span of 18 bases. Produced via immunoSEQ multiplex PCR; TCRdb's table is partial and in-frame only. Seen here are 650,000 to 700,000 clones, about nine tenths observed once, and the top ten hold 34%. The material sequenced was memory CD8+ T cells from PBMCs. Stated subset: CD45RO+ cells pooled with CCR7-negative TemRA cells. The clonotype originates from a man aged 18 to 30 in good health. Some clones in this sample may be carry-over from other donors' samples. This chain uses TRBV27 with TRBJ2-5; the D gene is possibly TRBD2 (5 bases). The CDR3 loop reads CASSKGREILETQYF. CDR3 DNA sequence: TGTGCCAGCAGCAAAGGAAGGGAGATATTAGAGACCCAGTACTTC.